What follows describes a single T cell receptor (beta chain). The antigen remains undetermined. This specimen comes from a study of T cells expressing NK-cell markers. Libraries used 5'RACE template switching adding universal primer site and UMIs. One entry per CDR3 protein, without DNA, is what TCRdb gives after re-calling the 5' RACE reads. The sample is made up of hundreds of thousands of distinct CDR3 sequences, and the top ten hold less than 4.5% of it. The germline V gene encodes CDR1 SGHRS and CDR2 YFSETQ. The CDR3 runs to 17 residues. Findings and limits, study-wide: In several donors, dominant clonotypes made up roughly 25-60.1% of CD3+CD56-NKG2C+ cells. The contribution of dominant NKG2C+ clonotypes to CD8+ T cells in several donors was roughly 1.0-7.5%. HCMV specificity of the expanded NKG2C+ T cell clones was not established.

The chain recombines TRBV5-1 with TRBJ2-3; the TCRdb D gene call, TRBD2, has no DNA to confirm it. The sequencing sample was made of blood T cells: a sorted CD56 or NKG2C T cell subset, CD4+ or CD8+ T cells, or bulk PBMC T cells (not recorded which). The clonotype was recovered from a man younger than 35 in good health. CDR3 in amino acids: CASSFLSGRASTDTQYF.